This TCR beta chain was captured in a study of cytomegalovirus exposure and HLA in healthy donors. PCR primers comprised 60 Vbeta and 13 Jbeta primers. Clones were sequenced by immunoSEQ multiplex PCR, and TCRdb holds only the in-frame ones, with some missing. The data hold approximately 150,000 clones, with just under 75% observed a single time. This clone appeared a few times. V shed 2 bases and J 6 bases; nucleotides not matched to a gene: 5. Germline CDR1 SEHNR, CDR2 FQNEAQ (reference sequence). The CDR3 runs 15 residues. The sequence came from a woman aged 18 to 35 in good health and CMV-seronegative. The rearrangement joins TRBV7-9 to TRBJ2-2, with 8 bases aligning to TRBD1. Sample: PBMCs. The CDR3 coding sequence is TGTGCCAGCAGCTTAAGCCAGGGGGCGTCCGGGGAGCTGTTTTTT. It is translated as CASSLSQGASGELFF.